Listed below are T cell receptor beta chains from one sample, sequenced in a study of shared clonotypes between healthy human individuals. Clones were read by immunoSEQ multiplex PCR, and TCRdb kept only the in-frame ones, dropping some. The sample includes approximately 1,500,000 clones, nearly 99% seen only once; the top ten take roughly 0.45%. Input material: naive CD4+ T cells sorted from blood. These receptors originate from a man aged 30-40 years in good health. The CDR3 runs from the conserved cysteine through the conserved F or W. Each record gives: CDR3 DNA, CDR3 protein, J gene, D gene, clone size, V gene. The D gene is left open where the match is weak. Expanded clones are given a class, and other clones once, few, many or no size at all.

TGTGCCAGCGTTGTCTCTGGCAATCAGCCCCAGCATTTT,CASVVSGNQPQHF,TRBJ1-5,.,.,TRBV2
TGTGCCAGCAGTTTAGAGGGGACGGCTCGGAAAGCTTTCTTT,CASSLEGTARKAFF,TRBJ1-1,.,.,TRBV28
TGTGCCAGCACCATGGGGGGGACGACCCTCACCGGAGATACGCAGTATTTT,CASTMGGTTLTGDTQYF,TRBJ2-3,TRBD2,.,TRBV2
TGTGCCAGCAGCGCGCACAGGGGGGCCATTGGGGCAGATACGCAGTATTTT,CASSAHRGAIGADTQYF,TRBJ2-3,TRBD1,once,TRBV9
TGCGCCAGCAGTGATAGGGACTTGAACGGGGAGCTGTTTTTT,CASSDRDLNGELFF,TRBJ2-2,.,.,TRBV10-1
TGTGCCAGCAACCTCGCACGGAATTTGGGGGCAGATACGCAGTATTTT,CASNLARNLGADTQYF,TRBJ2-3,.,.,TRBV6-4
TGTGCCAGCAGCTTGGGGGGCCAGGAGGACTATGGCTACACCTTC,CASSLGGQEDYGYTF,TRBJ1-2,.,.,TRBV5-4
TGTGCCAGCAGTATCAGCGGGAGGGTAGAGACCCAGTACTTC,CASSISGRVETQYF,TRBJ2-5,TRBD2,.,TRBV28
TGTGCCAGCAGCTTAGTGGACAGCGGAATTGGCTCTGGAAACACCATATATTTT,CASSLVDSGIGSGNTIYF,TRBJ1-3,.,.,TRBV7-9
TGTGCCAGCAGCTTAGCGGGACTAGCGGGAGGGCTTAATGAGCAGTTCTTC,CASSLAGLAGGLNEQFF,TRBJ2-1,TRBD2,.,TRBV7-3
TGTGCCAGCAGTTTAGGGGGACTCTATAGCAATCAGCCCCAGCATTTT,CASSLGGLYSNQPQHF,TRBJ1-5,.,.,TRBV27
TGCGCCAGCAGCCTTGCGGGACAGGCATTCGATGAGCAGTTCTTC,CASSLAGQAFDEQFF,TRBJ2-1,TRBD1,.,TRBV5-1
TGTGCCAGCAGCAGAAACAGGGTCGGACAGCCCCAGCATTTT,CASSRNRVGQPQHF,TRBJ1-5,.,.,TRBV7-8
TGCAGCGTTCCAAGCGGGACAGGTTCAAACTATGGCTACACCTTC,CSVPSGTGSNYGYTF,TRBJ1-2,TRBD1,.,TRBV29-1
TGTGCCAGCAGCTTTAAAGTCTTCGGAAATTGGAACACCGGGGAGCTGTTTTTT,CASSFKVFGNWNTGELFF,TRBJ2-2,.,.,TRBV7-2
TGTGCAGCCGGTACGGGACAGTACACAGATACGCAGTATTTT,CAAGTGQYTDTQYF,TRBJ2-3,TRBD1,once,TRBV6-1
TGCAGCGTTGGTACTAGATACACCGGGGAGCTGTTTTTT,CSVGTRYTGELFF,TRBJ2-2,.,.,TRBV29-1
TGTGCCAGCAGCAATGGACCCAAAATTTACGAGCAGTACTTC,CASSNGPKIYEQYF,TRBJ2-7,.,.,TRBV5-5
TGCGCCAGCAGCCTTGGTAGCTCTAGCGGACAAGAGACCCAGTACTTC,CASSLGSSSGQETQYF,TRBJ2-5,TRBD2,.,TRBV5-1
TGTGCCAGCAGTGGGAGCTACGAGCAGTACTTC,CASSGSYEQYF,TRBJ2-7,.,once,TRBV6-1
TGTGCCAGCAGCGCCTCGGGGTCCTACAATGAGCAGTTCTTC,CASSASGSYNEQFF,TRBJ2-1,.,.,TRBV9
TGTGCCAGCAGTCTGGGGATAGGGCAGGTCTATGGCTACACCTTC,CASSLGIGQVYGYTF,TRBJ1-2,.,.,TRBV28
TGCAGCGGGACAGGGGTTGAAGCTTTCTTT,CSGTGVEAFF,TRBJ1-1,TRBD1,.,TRBV29-1
TGTGCCAGCTCGCCCTCTAGCGGGAGTTACGAGCAGTACTTC,CASSPSSGSYEQYF,TRBJ2-7,TRBD2,.,TRBV18
TGTGCCAGTAGGTCTTCGGGGCGGGACCAGCCCCAGCATTTT,CASRSSGRDQPQHF,TRBJ1-5,.,.,TRBV19
TGTGCCAGCAGCCCGAGGACTAGCGGGAGCTCCTACAATGAGCAGTTCTTC,CASSPRTSGSSYNEQFF,TRBJ2-1,TRBD2,.,TRBV7-2
TGTGCCAGCAGCTTATCTGACTCTACGCAGTATTTT,CASSLSDSTQYF,TRBJ2-3,.,.,TRBV11-2
TGTGCCAGCAGTTATTTGCCCTTGGGGGGAAACACCATATATTTT,CASSYLPLGGNTIYF,TRBJ1-3,.,.,TRBV6-5
TGTGCCAGCAGCTTAGCGGGGTCCTACGAGCAGTACTTC,CASSLAGSYEQYF,TRBJ2-7,.,once,TRBV7-8
TGTGCTAGTGGTCCGCACGCTCTGACAGGAAACTCCTACAATGAGCAGTTCTTC,CASGPHALTGNSYNEQFF,TRBJ2-1,.,.,TRBV12-5
TGTGCCAGCAGCGTGGGACAGGGAGAGAATGAGCAGTTCTTC,CASSVGQGENEQFF,TRBJ2-1,TRBD1,.,TRBV9
TGTGCCAGCAGCTTAAAGGGGAACACTGAAGCTTTCTTT,CASSLKGNTEAFF,TRBJ1-1,.,.,TRBV14
TGTGCCAGCAGTGAAACGCTCGGGGGCCCGGAGACCCAGTACTTC,CASSETLGGPETQYF,TRBJ2-5,.,.,TRBV6-1
TGTGCCAGCAGCGAAATGACAGGGCGGAACACTGAAGCTTTCTTT,CASSEMTGRNTEAFF,TRBJ1-1,TRBD1,.,TRBV9
TGCAGCGCACTCCGGGGGAGAGGAGAGACCCAGTACTTC,CSALRGRGETQYF,TRBJ2-5,.,.,TRBV29-1
TGCGCCAGCAGCTTGACTAGCGGGAGTTCCCCAAAATACAATGAGCAGTTCTTC,CASSLTSGSSPKYNEQFF,TRBJ2-1,TRBD2,.,TRBV5-1
TGCGCCAGCAGCCTCGCCGGGGGAAGGCATCGAGAGACCCAGTACTTC,CASSLAGGRHRETQYF,TRBJ2-5,.,once,TRBV4-1
TGTGCCAGCAGCCCTTGGACAGGGACGAACACTGAAGCTTTCTTT,CASSPWTGTNTEAFF,TRBJ1-1,TRBD1,.,TRBV25-1
TGCGCCAGCAGCCTGACACGGGGGGCCAACGTCCTGACTTTC,CASSLTRGANVLTF,TRBJ2-6,.,.,TRBV4-3
TGTGCCAGCAGCTTCCGTTTTAAAAGCGGGGAAGAGACCCAGTACTTC,CASSFRFKSGEETQYF,TRBJ2-5,TRBD2,.,TRBV11-2
TGCGCCAGCAGTAGGGATACAGCCGTCACCGGGGAGCTGTTTTTT,CASSRDTAVTGELFF,TRBJ2-2,.,.,TRBV5-1
TGTGCCAGCAGTGAATCCGCTCCGGGCCGGACGCCCCAGTACTTC,CASSESAPGRTPQYF,TRBJ2-5,.,.,TRBV6-1
TGTGCCAGCGTCCCAGCTGGGGCCCGCAATCAGCCCCAGCATTTT,CASVPAGARNQPQHF,TRBJ1-5,.,.,TRBV28